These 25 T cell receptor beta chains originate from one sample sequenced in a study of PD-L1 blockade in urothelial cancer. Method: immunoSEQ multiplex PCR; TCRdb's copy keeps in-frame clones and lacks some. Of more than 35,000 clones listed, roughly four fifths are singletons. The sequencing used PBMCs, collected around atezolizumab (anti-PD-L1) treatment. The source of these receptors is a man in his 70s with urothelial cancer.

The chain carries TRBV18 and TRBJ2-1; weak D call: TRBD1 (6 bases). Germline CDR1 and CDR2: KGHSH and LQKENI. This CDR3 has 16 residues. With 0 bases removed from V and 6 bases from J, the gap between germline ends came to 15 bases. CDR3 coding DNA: TGTGCCAGCTCACCACCGGCGCGGCAGGGGCTCAATGAGCAGTTCTTC. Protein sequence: CASSPPARQGLNEQFF.

In DNA form, the CDR3 reads TGTGCCAGCAGCTTTAGCGGAGAAAATAGCAATCAGCCCCAGCATTTT. Its protein product is CASSFSGENSNQPQHF. This rearrangement joins TRBV7-8 to TRBJ1-5, with D uncertain. Germline V lookup: CDR1 SGHVS, CDR2 FQNEAQ. The CDR3 is made up of 16 amino acids. V lost 3 bases, J lost 0 bases, and 12 bases lay in between.

The CDR3 spells CASSDPGQTTGELFF. DNA for the CDR3: TGCGCCAGCAGCGACCCGGGACAGACCACCGGGGAGCTGTTTTTT. The chain is built from TRBV5-1 and TRBJ2-2; 7 positions match TRBD1. V lost 4 bases to trimming and J lost 4 bases; unmatched junction nucleotides: 7. The length of the CDR3 is 15 residues. CDR1 and CDR2 from the germline V gene are SGHRS and YFSETQ.

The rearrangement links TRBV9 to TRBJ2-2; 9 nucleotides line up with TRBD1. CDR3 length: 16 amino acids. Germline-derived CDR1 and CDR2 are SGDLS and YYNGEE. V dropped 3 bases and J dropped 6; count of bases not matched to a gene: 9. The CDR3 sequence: CASSARDRVFAGELFF. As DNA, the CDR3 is TGTGCCAGCAGCGCCCGGGACAGGGTTTTTGCCGGGGAGCTGTTTTTT.

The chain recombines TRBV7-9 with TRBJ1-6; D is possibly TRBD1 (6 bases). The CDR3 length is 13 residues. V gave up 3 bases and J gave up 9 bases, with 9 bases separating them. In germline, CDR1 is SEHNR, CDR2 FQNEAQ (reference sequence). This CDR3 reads CASSFTGSSPLHF. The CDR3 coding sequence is TGTGCCAGCAGCTTTACAGGGAGTTCACCCCTCCACTTT.

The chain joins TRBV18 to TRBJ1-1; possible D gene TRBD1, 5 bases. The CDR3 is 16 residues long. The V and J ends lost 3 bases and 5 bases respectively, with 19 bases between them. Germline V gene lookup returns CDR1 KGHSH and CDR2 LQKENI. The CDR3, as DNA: TGTGCCAGCTCACCCGGGCAGGGTAGGGGAGGGACTGAAGCTTTCTTT. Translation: CASSPGQGRGGTEAFF.

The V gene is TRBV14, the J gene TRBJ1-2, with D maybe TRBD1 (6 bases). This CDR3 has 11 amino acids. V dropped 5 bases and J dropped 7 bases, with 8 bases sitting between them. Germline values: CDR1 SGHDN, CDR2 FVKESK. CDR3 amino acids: CASSTGFGYTF. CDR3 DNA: TGTGCCAGCAGCACAGGGTTTGGCTACACCTTC.

CDR3 region: CASSFRRNYGYTF. CDR3 sequence (DNA): TGTGCCAGCAGTTTTCGCAGGAACTATGGCTACACCTTC. The chain uses TRBV28 and TRBJ1-2; no definite D call. Trimming took off 3 bases at V and 2 bases at J, with 7 bases between the two ends. Germline V gene data show CDR1 as MDHEN and CDR2 as SYDVKM. The CDR3 runs to 13 residues.

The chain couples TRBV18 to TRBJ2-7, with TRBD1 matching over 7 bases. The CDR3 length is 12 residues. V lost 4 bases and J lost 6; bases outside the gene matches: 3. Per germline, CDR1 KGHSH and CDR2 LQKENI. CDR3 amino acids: CASSLGQLEQYF. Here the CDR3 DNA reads TGTGCCAGCTCACTGGGACAGCTCGAGCAGTACTTC.

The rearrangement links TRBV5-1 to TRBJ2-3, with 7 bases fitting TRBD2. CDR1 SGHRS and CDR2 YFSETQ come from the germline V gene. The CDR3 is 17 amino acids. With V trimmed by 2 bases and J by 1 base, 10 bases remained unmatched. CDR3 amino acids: CASSFFPSSGRTDTQYF. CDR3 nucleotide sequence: TGCGCCAGCAGCTTCTTCCCTTCTAGCGGTCGCACAGATACGCAGTATTTT.

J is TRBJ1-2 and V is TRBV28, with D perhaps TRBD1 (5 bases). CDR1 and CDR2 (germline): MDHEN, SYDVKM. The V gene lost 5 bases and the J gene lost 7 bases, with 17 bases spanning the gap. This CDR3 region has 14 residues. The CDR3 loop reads CASSRKGTGSGYTF. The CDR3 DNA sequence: TGTGCCAGCAGTCGAAAGGGGACTGGAAGTGGCTACACCTTC.

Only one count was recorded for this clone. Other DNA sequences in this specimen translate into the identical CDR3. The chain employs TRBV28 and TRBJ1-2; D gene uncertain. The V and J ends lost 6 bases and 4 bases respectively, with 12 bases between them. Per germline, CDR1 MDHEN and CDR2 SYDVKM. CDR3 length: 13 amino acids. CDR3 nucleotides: TGTGCCAGCAGCCATAGAGGTTCCTATGGCTACACCTTC. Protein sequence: CASSHRGSYGYTF.

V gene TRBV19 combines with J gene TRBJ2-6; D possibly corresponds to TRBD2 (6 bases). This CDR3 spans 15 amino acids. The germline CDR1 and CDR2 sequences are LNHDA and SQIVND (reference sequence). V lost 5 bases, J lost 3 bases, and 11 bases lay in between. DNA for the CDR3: TGTGCCAGTAGTCCCCCCGGGGGTGGGGCCAACGTCCTGACTTTC. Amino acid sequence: CASSPPGGGANVLTF.

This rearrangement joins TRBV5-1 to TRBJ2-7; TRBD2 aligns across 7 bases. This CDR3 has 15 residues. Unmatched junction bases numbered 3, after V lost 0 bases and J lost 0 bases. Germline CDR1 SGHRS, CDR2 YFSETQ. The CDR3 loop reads CASSLGGSYSYEQYF. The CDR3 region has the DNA TGCGCCAGCAGCTTGGGCGGGAGCTACTCCTACGAGCAGTACTTC.

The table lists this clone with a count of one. As DNA, the CDR3 is TGTGCCAGCAGCCCACTAGCCCGCGATGAGCAGTTCTTC. Protein product: CASSPLARDEQFF. The chain has TRBV7-3 and TRBJ2-1; TRBD2 might be the D (6 bases). The CDR3 is 13 amino acids. The germline CDR1 and CDR2 sequences are SGHTA and FQGTGA. Trimming took off 5 bases at V and 8 bases at J, with 13 bases between the two ends.

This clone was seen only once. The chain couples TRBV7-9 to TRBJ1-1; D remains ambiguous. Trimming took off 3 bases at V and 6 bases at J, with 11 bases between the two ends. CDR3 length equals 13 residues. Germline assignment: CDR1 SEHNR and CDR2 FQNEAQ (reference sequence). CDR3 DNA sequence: TGTGCCAGCAGCTTGGACTTGAGGCCTGAAGCTTTCTTT. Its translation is CASSLDLRPEAFF.

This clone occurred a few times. The CDR3 protein is CASSLDDLQGTQYF. For the CDR3, the DNA is TGTGCCAGCAGCTTGGACGATCTGCAGGGGACCCAGTACTTC. The chain combines TRBV5-5 with TRBJ2-5; tentative D call: TRBD1 (5 bases). V was shortened by 0 bases and J by 7 bases, with 13 bases between the two germline ends. Germline V gives CDR1 SGHKS, CDR2 YYEKEE (reference sequence). There are 14 residues in the CDR3.

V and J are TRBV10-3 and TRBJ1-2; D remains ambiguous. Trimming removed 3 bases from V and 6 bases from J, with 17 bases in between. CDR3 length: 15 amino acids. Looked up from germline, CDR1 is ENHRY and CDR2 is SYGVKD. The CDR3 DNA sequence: TGTGCCATCAGTGATGGTTTAACAGCCCCTCATGGCTACACCTTC. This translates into CAISDGLTAPHGYTF.

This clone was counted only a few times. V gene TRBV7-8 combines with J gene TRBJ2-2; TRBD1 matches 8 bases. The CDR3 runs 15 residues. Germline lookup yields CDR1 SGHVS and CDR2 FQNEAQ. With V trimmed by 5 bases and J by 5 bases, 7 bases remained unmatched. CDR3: CASSLGQARTGELFF. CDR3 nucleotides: TGTGCCAGCAGCCTGGGACAGGCCAGGACCGGGGAGCTGTTTTTT.

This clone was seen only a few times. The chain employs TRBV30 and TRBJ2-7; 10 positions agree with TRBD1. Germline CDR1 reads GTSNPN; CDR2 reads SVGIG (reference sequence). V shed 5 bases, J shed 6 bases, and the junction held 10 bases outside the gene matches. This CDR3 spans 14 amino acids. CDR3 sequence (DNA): TGTGCCTGGGGACCGGGACAGGGGCCATCCGAGCAGTACTTC. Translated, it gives CAWGPGQGPSEQYF.

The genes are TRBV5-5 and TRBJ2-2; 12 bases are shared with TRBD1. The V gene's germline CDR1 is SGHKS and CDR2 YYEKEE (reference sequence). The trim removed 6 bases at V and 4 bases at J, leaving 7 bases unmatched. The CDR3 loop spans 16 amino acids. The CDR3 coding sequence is TGTGCCAGCATTCCCGGGACAGGGGGCGGCACCGGGGAGCTGTTTTTT. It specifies CASIPGTGGGTGELFF.

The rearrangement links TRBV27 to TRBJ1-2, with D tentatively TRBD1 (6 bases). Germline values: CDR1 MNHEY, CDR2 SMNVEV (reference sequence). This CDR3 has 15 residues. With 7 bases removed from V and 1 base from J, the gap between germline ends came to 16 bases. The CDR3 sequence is CASISLGDINYGYTF. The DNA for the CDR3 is TGTGCCAGCATCTCACTCGGGGACATTAACTATGGCTACACCTTC.

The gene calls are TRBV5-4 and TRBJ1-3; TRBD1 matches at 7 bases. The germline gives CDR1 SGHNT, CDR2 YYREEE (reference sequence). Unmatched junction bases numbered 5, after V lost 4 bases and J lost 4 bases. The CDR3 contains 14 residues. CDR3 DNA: TGTGCCAGCAGCCCAGGGGGACGGGGAAACACCATATATTTT. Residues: CASSPGGRGNTIYF. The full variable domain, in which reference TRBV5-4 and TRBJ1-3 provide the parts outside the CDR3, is ETGVTQSPTHLIKTRGQQVTLRCSSQSGHNTVSWYQQALGQGPQFIFQYYREEENGRGNFPPRFSGLQFPNYSSELNVNALELDDSALYLCASSPGGRGNTIYFGEGSWLTVV.

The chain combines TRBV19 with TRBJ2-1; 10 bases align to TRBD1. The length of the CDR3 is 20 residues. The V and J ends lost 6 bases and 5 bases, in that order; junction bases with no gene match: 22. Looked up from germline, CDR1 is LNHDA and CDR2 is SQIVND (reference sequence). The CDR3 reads CASRPRQGAIVGYSHNEQFF. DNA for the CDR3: TGTGCCAGTAGACCGAGACAGGGGGCAATTGTCGGATACTCTCACAATGAGCAGTTCTTC.

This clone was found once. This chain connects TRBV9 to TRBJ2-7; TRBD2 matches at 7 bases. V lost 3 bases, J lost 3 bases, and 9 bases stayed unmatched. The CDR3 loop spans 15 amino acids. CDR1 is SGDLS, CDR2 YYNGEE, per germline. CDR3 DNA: TGTGCCAGCAGCGCCTCGGGGGGACCCCTCTACGAGCAGTACTTC. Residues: CASSASGGPLYEQYF.